This T cell receptor beta chain was identified in a study of regulatory and conventional T cells in RAG deficiency. Regulatory T cells were sorted from blood as CD4+ CD25-high CD127-low cells. Comment on this clone: Its antigen is not known.

General observations from the study: Patient subsets had shorter CDR3s; Omenn Treg-Tconv overlap exceeded 80%.

Sequenced by immunoSEQ multiplex PCR; TCRdb stores in-frame clones only, minus some. Of some 28,000 clones listed, around nine tenths are singletons. The germline V gene has CDR1 MNHNS and CDR2 SASEGT. V lost 7 bases, J lost 1 base, and 4 bases stayed unmatched. The CDR3 covers 14 residues. The sample was also reused in another study, on regulatory T cells. This second report adds: The primer mix had 52 TRBV and 13 TRBJ primers.

The clonotype was recovered from a human donor in good health. The rearrangement uses TRBV6-1 and TRBJ1-3; TRBD1 aligns across 7 bases. Sequencing was performed on Tregs sorted from blood. This CDR3 reads CASTRGQSGNTIYF. The CDR3 DNA reads as TGTGCCAGCACCCGGGGACAGTCTGGAAACACCATATATTTT.